This T cell receptor (beta chain) originates from a study of cytomegalovirus exposure and HLA in healthy donors. The study's findings and limits: Analysis was performed later, and it showed HLA-associated TCR beta chains to be more clonally expanded than equally common others. Later on, an analysis tied 15,000 to 20,000 TCR beta sequences to HLA alleles at 0.05 false discovery rate. It has been reported that TCR beta sequences accurately predicted the HLA-A and HLA-B alleles of most subjects. Follow-up analysis seemed to connect common viral pathogens with several of the most significant clusters identified.

In this sample, this clone turned up once. The antigen is not known. With 60 Vbeta and 13 Jbeta primers, the PCR was carried out. Repertoires were generated with immunoSEQ multiplex PCR, while TCRdb's copy carries only in-frame clones and drops some. The table has some 99,000 clones, around 67% seen once; the top ten hold under 2%. The CDR3 spans 14 residues. V lost 2 bases, J lost 6 bases, and 3 bases stayed unmatched. Germline CDR1 MNHNS, CDR2 SASEGT. The chain combines TRBV6-1 with TRBJ2-7; 11 bases agree with TRBD2. This clonotype was obtained from a male donor in good health and CMV-seronegative. Sequencing used PBMCs. For the CDR3, the DNA is TGTGCCAGCAGTGAATTTCTAGCGGGAGGCGAGCAGTACTTC. Translating gives CASSEFLAGGEQYF.